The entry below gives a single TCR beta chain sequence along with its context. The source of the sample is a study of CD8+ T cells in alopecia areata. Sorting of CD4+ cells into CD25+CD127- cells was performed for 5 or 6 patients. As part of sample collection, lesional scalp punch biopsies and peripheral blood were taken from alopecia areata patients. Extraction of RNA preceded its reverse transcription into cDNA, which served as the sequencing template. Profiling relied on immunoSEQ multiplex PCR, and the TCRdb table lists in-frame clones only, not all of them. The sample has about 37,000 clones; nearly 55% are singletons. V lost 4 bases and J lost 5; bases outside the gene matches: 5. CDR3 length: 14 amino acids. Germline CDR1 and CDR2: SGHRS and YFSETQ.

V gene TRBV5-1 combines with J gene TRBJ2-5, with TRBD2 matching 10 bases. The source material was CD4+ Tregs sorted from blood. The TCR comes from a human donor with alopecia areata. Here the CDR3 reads CASSRLAGVETQYF. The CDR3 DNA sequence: TGCGCCAGCAGCCGTCTAGCGGGGGTCGAGACCCAGTACTTC.